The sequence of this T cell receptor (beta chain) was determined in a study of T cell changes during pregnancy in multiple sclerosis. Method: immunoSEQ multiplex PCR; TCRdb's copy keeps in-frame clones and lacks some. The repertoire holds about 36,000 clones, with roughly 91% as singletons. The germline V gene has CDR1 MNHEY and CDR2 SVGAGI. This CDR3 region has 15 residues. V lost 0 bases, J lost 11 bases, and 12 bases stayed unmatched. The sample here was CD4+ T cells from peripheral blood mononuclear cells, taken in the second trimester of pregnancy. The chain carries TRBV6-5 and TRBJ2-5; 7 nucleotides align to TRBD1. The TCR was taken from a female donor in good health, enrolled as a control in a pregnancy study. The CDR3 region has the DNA TGTGCCAGCAGTTACTCCACAGGGGCCCAGCGCAAGCAGTACTTC. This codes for CASSYSTGAQRKQYF.